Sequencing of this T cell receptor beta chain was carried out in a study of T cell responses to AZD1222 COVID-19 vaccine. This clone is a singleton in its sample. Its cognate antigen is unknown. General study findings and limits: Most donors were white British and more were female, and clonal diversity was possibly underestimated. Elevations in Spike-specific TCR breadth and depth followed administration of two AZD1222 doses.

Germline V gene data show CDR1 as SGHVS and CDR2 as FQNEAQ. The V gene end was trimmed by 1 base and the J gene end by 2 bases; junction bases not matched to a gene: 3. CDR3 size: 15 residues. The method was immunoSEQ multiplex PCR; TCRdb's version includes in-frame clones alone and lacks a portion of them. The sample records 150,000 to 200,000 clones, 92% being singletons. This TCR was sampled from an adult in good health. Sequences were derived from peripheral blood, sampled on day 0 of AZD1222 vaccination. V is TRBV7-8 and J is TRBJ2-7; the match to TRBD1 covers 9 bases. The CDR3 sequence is CASSLERQGAYEQYF. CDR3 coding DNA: TGTGCCAGCAGCTTAGAGCGACAGGGGGCCTACGAGCAGTACTTC.